A selection of T cell receptor beta chains follows, all from one sample in a study of cytomegalovirus exposure and HLA in healthy donors. Clones were sequenced by immunoSEQ multiplex PCR, and TCRdb holds only the in-frame ones, with some missing. Of 200,000 to 250,000 clones listed, around 89% are singletons. Sequencing input: PBMCs. Source of these receptors: a woman under 30 in good health and CMV-seronegative. Each CDR3 is given with its conserved first and last residue. D genes are given only for firm matches.

TRBJ2-1 | TRBD1 | TRBV10-1 | CASSEGGPGQVIIF
TRBJ2-2 | NA | TRBV7-2 | CASGFPGTSGTGELFF
TRBJ1-2 | NA | TRBV7-9 | CASTVRPGQTYGYTF
TRBJ2-3 | NA | TRBV7-6 | CASSQAGAEGTDTQYF
TRBJ2-7 | TRBD1 | TRBV6-5 | CASRVGGTGFHEQYF
TRBJ2-7 | TRBD1 | TRBV9 | CASSPGTVNSYEQYF
TRBJ2-1 | NA | TRBV5-1 | CASSLARDNEQFF
TRBJ2-1 | NA | TRBV10-1 | CASRGVGGSYNEQFF
TRBJ1-5 | NA | TRBV6-1 | CARLAYSNQPQHF
TRBJ2-7 | TRBD2 | TRBV4-3 | CASSPGTSAYEQYF
TRBJ2-1 | NA | TRBV18 | CASSPGLQFNEQFF
TRBJ2-3 | NA | TRBV15 | CATTRNRVTDTQYF
TRBJ1-5 | NA | TRBV19 | CASSILYSNQPQHF
TRBJ2-2 | NA | TRBV6-6 | CATLVGAGELFF
TRBJ2-1 | TRBD2 | TRBV19 | CASSSWGSGGHEQFF
TRBJ1-1 | NA | TRBV9 | CASRPGVGPAFF
TRBJ1-2 | TRBD1 | TRBV9 | CASSVVGQSSGGYTF
TRBJ1-2 | NA | TRBV21-1 | CASSKVGAGSYGCTF
TRBJ1-3 | NA | TRBV5-5 | CASSFPPGVGNTIYF
TRBJ1-1 | NA | TRBV15 | CATSRDRGFTEAFF
TRBJ1-3 | NA | TRBV18 | CASSPPVDSGNTIYF
TRBJ2-7 | NA | TRBV6-5 | CASSYGGGREQYF
TRBJ2-7 | TRBD2 | TRBV4-2 | CASSPLTSANEQYF
TRBJ2-7 | TRBD1 | TRBV6-1 | CASRRGQGLPRQYF
TRBJ2-5 | TRBD2 | TRBV5-1 | CASSLAVREPRETQYF
TRBJ2-7 | NA | TRBV4-3 | CASSQDRISGHLTYEQYF